This T cell receptor beta chain comes out of a study of radiation and T cells in renal cell carcinoma. Study at large: Nephrectomy followed 15 Gy stereotactic body radiation by 4 weeks.

TCRdb's table, derived via immunoSEQ multiplex PCR, lists solely in-frame clones and lacks some. This table holds some 120,000 clones, more than 75% found once. General study findings and limits: Baseline intratumoral clonotype presence is unknown without pretreatment biopsies.

Note on this clone: The target antigen is unknown.

Time point denoted: blood 2 weeks post-SBRT. This sample's treatment: 15 Gy SBRT to primary tumor, nephrectomy 4 weeks later. Radiation-treated patients gave blood at baseline, week 2 and week 4. Clear cell pathology was present in this patient's renal cell carcinoma. Germline V gene sequence: CDR1 LNHNV, CDR2 YYDKDF (reference sequence). The CDR3 contains 15 residues. Trimming cost V 0 bases and J 6 bases, with 15 bases left between them. This specimen consisted of blood, obtained from a patient whose treatment included radiotherapy and nephrectomy. The sequence was obtained from a woman between 65 and 79 years old with renal cell carcinoma. The chain couples TRBV15 to TRBJ2-7, with D possibly matching TRBD2 (6 bases). CDR3 loop: CATSRDGLTVGEQYF. As DNA, the CDR3 is TGTGCCACCAGCAGAGATGGACTAACAGTTGGCGAGCAGTACTTC. The whole variable domain, remainder taken from reference TRBV15 and TRBJ2-7, is DAMVIQNPRYQVTQFGKPVTLSCSQTLNHNVMYWYQQKSSQAPKLLFHYYDKDFNNEADTPDNFQSRRPNTSFCFLDIRSPGLGDTAMYLCATSRDGLTVGEQYFGPGTRLTVT.